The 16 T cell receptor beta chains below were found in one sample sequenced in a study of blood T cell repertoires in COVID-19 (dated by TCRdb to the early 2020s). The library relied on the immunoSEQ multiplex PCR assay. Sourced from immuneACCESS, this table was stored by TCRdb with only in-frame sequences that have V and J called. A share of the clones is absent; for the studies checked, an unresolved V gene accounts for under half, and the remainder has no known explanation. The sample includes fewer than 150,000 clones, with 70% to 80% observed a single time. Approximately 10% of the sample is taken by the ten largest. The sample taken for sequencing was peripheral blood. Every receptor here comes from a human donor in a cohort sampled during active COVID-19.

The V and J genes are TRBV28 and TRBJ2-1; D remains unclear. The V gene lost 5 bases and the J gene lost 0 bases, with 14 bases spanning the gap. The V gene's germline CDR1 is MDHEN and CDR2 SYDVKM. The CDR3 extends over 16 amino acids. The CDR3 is CASSPLLEHSYNEQFF. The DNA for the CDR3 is TGTGCCAGCAGTCCCCTGCTTGAACACTCCTACAATGAGCAGTTCTTC.

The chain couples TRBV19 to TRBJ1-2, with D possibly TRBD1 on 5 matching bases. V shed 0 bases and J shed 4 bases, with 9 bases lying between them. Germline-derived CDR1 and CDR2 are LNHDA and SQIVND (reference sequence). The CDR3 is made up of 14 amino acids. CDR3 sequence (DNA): TGTGCCAGTAGTATAGAGACAGACGTCTATGGCTACACCTTC. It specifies CASSIETDVYGYTF.

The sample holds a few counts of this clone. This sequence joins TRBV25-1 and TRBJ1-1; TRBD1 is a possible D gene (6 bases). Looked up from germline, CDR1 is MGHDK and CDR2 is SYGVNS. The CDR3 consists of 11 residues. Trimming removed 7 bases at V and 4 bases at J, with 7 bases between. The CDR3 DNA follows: TGTGCCAGCATCAGGGGCACTGAAGCTTTCTTT. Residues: CASIRGTEAFF.

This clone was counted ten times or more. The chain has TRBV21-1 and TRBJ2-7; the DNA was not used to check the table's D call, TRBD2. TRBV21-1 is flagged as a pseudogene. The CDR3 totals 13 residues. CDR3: CASSKPQTYEQYF. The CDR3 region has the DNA TGTGCCAGCAGCAAACCCCAGACTTACGAGCAGTACTTC.

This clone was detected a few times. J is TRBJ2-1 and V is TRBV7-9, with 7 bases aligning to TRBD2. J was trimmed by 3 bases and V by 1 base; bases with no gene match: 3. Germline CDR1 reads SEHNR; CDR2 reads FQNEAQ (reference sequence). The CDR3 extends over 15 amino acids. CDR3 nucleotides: TGTGCCAGCAGCTTAGGCGCTAGCGGCTACAATGAGCAGTTCTTC. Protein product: CASSLGASGYNEQFF.

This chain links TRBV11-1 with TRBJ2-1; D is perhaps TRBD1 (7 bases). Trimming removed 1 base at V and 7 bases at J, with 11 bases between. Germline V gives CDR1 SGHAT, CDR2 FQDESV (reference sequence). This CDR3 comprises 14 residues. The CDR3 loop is CASSLEQGRNEQFF. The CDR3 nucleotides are TGTGCCAGCAGCTTAGAACAGGGGAGGAATGAGCAGTTCTTC.

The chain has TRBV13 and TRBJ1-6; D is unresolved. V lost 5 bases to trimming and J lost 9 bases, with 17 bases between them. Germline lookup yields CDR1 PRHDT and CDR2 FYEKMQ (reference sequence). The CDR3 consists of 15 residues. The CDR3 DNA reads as TGTGCCAGCAGCGCCTCCGGGAGCTCTCGTTCACCCCTCCACTTT. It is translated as CASSASGSSRSPLHF.

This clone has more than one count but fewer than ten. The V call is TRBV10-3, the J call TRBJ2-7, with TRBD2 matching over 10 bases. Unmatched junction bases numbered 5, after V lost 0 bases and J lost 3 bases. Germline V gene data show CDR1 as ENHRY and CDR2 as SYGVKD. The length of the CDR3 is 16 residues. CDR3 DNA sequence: TGTGCCATCAGTGAGTCGAATCCTAGCGGGGGCTACGAGCAGTACTTC. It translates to CAISESNPSGGYEQYF.

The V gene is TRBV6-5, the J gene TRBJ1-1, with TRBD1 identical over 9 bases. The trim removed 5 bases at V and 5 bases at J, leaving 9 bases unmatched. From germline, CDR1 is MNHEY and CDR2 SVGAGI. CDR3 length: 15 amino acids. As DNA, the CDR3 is TGTGCCAGCAGTACTACAGGGGGCGGGGTGACTGAAGCTTTCTTT. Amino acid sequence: CASSTTGGGVTEAFF.

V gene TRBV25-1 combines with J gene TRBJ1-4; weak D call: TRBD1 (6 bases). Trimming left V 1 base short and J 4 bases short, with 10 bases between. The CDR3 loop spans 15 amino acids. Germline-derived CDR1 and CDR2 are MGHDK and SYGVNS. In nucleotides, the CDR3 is TGTGCCAGCAGTGAATGGACAGATCTTAATGAAAAACTGTTTTTT. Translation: CASSEWTDLNEKLFF.

DNA of the CDR3: TGTGCCAGCAGTGTTTCCCGGTCGTACGAGCAGTACTTC. Translated: CASSVSRSYEQYF. The J gene is TRBJ2-7, the V gene TRBV27, with D unresolved. V was cut by 5 bases and J by 4 bases, with 12 bases left in between. This CDR3 is 13 amino acids long. Germline CDR1 is MNHEY and CDR2 is SMNVEV (reference sequence).

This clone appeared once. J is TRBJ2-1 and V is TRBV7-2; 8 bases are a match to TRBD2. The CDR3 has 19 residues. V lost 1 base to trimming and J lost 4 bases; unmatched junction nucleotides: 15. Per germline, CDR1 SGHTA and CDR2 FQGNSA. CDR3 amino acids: CASSLVSAAGGYDYNEQFF. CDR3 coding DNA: TGTGCCAGCAGCTTAGTGTCGGCGGCGGGGGGCTACGATTACAATGAGCAGTTCTTC.

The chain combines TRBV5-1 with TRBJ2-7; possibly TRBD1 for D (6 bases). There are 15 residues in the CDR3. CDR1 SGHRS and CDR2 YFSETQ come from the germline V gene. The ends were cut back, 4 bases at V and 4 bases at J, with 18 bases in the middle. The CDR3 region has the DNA TGCGCCAGCAGCCCCGACGCCGACAGGAATTACGAGCAGTACTTC. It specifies CASSPDADRNYEQYF.

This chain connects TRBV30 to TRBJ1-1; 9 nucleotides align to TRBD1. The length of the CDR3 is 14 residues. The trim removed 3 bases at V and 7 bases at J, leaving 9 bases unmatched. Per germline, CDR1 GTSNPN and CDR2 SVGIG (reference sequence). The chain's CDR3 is CAWRTGGDIREAFF. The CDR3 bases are TGTGCCTGGAGGACAGGGGGGGATATTCGTGAAGCTTTCTTT.

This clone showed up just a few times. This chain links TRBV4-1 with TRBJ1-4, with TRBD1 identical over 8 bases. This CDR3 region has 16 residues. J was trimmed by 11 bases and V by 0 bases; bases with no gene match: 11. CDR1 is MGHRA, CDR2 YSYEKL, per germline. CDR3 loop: CASSQEGRTGWEKLFF. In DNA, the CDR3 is TGCGCCAGCAGCCAAGAAGGAAGGACAGGGTGGGAGAAACTGTTTTTT.

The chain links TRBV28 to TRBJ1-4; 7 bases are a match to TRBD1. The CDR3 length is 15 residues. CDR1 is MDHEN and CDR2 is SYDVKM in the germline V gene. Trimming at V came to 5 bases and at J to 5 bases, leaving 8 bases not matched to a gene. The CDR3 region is CASSVPGQLNEKLFF. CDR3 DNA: TGTGCCAGCAGTGTTCCGGGACAGCTGAATGAAAAACTGTTTTTT. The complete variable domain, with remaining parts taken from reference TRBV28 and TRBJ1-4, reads DVKVTQSSRYLVKRTGEKVFLECVQDMDHENMFWYRQDPGLGLRLIYFSYDVKMKEKGDIPEGYSVSREKKERFSLILESASTNQTSMYLCASSVPGQLNEKLFFGSGTQLSVL.